What follows describes a single T cell receptor (beta chain). The antigen remains undetermined. The entry originates in a study of cytomegalovirus exposure and HLA in healthy donors. Overall study results and limits: TCR beta chains numbering more than 150 were designated cytomegalovirus-associated.

The PCR had 60 Vbeta and 13 Jbeta primers. Sequenced by immunoSEQ multiplex PCR; TCRdb stores in-frame clones only, minus some. The sample includes some 150,000 clones, about 82% of them seen just once. CDR1 and CDR2 from the germline V gene are MGHRA and YSYEKL. This CDR3 spans 17 amino acids. With V trimmed by 0 bases and J by 4 bases, 8 bases remained unmatched. This rearrangement joins TRBV4-1 to TRBJ2-7, with TRBD1 identical over 11 bases. Sequencing input: PBMCs. This receptor was taken from a female donor in good health and CMV-seronegative. CDR3 in amino acids: CASSQDFLGQGAYEQYF. The CDR3 nucleotides are TGCGCCAGCAGCCAAGATTTTTTAGGACAGGGGGCATACGAGCAGTACTTC.